A single sample is the source of the 6 T cell receptor beta chains below, sequenced in a study of T-cell reconstitution after alpha-beta-depleted transplantation in children. The TCRbeta library was prepared with unique molecular identifiers. Using its own MiXCR run on the PCR reads, TCRdb lists one record per CDR3 protein. The table includes about 500,000 distinct CDR3 sequences, roughly 33% detected once. The input for sequencing was PBMCs from the stem cell graft donor, taken from the stem cell graft. The receptors come from a human donor who donated a stem cell graft to a child with aplastic anemia.

In this sample, this clonotype turned up a few times. This CDR3 is CASSPHSSAPALEQYV. CDR3 DNA: TGTGCCAGCAGCCCGCACTCTAGCGCCCCCGCCCTCGAGCAGTACGTC. The chain couples TRBV2 to TRBJ2-7; D is possibly TRBD2 (6 bases). Per germline, CDR1 SNHLY and CDR2 FYNNEI. V dropped 6 bases and J dropped 6 bases, with 24 bases sitting between them. The CDR3 has 16 residues.

This clonotype has more than one count but fewer than ten. This chain connects TRBV29-1 to TRBJ2-7, with TRBD2 as a possible D gene (6 bases). The CDR3 contains 17 residues. CDR1 SQVTM and CDR2 ANQGSEA come from the germline V gene. The V gene lost 3 bases and the J gene lost 0 bases, with 21 bases spanning the gap. The CDR3: CSVDWGRLATISYEQYF. CDR3 sequence (DNA): TGCAGCGTTGATTGGGGGAGGCTAGCGACGATCTCCTACGAGCAGTACTTC.

A few counts support this clonotype. The J gene is TRBJ1-1, the V gene TRBV27, with no clear D. There are 13 residues in the CDR3. Trimming pared 5 bases from V and 5 bases from J, leaving 12 bases between. Germline V gene sequence: CDR1 MNHEY, CDR2 SMNVEV (reference sequence). As DNA, the CDR3 is TGTGCCAGCAGTCCTCTAGGTGGGACTGAAGCTTTCTTT. It yields the protein CASSPLGGTEAFF.

V usage is TRBV5-5 and J usage is TRBJ1-5, with D possibly TRBD1 on 5 matching bases. The CDR3 contains 15 residues. Deletions cut 4 bases from V and 6 bases from J, with 17 bases between. Germline CDR1 reads SGHKS; CDR2 reads YYEKEE (reference sequence). The CDR3 DNA reads TGTGCCAGCAGCCCGGCCGCGGGGCCCCTTCAGCCCCAGCATTTT. This translates into CASSPAAGPLQPQHF.

The V gene is TRBV10-3, the J gene TRBJ1-2, with D perhaps TRBD1 (6 bases). Germline CDR1 reads ENHRY; CDR2 reads SYGVKD. The CDR3 extends over 12 amino acids. Trimming left V 5 bases short and J 3 bases short, with 7 bases between. DNA of the CDR3: TGTGCCATCAGTCGACAGGACTATGGCTACACCTTC. Its translation: CAISRQDYGYTF.

This clonotype was detected only a few times. The chain links TRBV27 to TRBJ2-7, with TRBD2 identical over 13 bases. This CDR3 is 18 amino acids long. Germline V gene data show CDR1 as MNHEY and CDR2 as SMNVEV (reference sequence). CDR3 sequence: CTSSSELAGGPRGYEQYV. CDR3 bases: TGCACCAGCAGTTCCGAACTAGCGGGAGGGCCGCGGGGCTACGAGCAGTACGTC.